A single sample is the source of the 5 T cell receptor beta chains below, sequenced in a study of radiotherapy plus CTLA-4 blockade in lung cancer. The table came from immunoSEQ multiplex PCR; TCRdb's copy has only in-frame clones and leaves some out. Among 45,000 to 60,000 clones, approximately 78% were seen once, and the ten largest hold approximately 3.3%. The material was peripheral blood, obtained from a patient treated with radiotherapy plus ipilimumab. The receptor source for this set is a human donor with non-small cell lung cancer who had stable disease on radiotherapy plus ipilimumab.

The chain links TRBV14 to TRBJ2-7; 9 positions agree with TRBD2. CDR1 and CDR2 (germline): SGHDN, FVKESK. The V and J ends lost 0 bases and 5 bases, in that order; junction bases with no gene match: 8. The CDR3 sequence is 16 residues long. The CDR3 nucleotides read TGTGCCAGCAGCCAAGATCTGTGGGCGGGAGGGGACGAGCAGTACTTC. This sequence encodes CASSQDLWAGGDEQYF. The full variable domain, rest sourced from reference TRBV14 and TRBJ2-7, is EAGVTQFPSHSVIEKGQTVTLRCDPISGHDNLYWYRRVMGKEIKFLLHFVKESKQDESGMPNNRFLAERTGGTYSTLKVQPAELEDSGVYFCASSQDLWAGGDEQYFGPGTRLTVT.

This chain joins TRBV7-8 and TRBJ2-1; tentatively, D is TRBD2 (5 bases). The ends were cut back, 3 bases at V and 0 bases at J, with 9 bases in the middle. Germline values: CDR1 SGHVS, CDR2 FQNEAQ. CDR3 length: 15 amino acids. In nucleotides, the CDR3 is TGTGCCAGCAGCTTCGAGGGCGTCTCCTACAATGAGCAGTTCTTC. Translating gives CASSFEGVSYNEQFF.

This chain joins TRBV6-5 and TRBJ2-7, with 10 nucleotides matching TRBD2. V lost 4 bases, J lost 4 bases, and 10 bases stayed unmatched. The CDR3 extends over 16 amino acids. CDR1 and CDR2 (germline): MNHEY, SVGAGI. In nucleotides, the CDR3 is TGTGCCAGCAGTTCTGCAGCGGGAGGGATGTCTTACGAGCAGTACTTC. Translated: CASSSAAGGMSYEQYF.

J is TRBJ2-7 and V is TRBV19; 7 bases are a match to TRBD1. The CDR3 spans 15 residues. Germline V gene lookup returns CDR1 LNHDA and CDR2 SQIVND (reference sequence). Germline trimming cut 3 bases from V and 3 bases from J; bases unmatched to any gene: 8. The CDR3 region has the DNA TGTGCCAGTAGTATCGCCGGGACAGAGCACTACGAGCAGTACTTC. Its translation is CASSIAGTEHYEQYF. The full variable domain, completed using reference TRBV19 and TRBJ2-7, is DGGITQSPKYLFRKEGQNVTLSCEQNLNHDAMYWYRQDPGQGLRLIYYSQIVNDFQKGDIAEGYSVSREKKESFPLTVTSAQKNPTAFYLCASSIAGTEHYEQYFGPGTRLTVT.

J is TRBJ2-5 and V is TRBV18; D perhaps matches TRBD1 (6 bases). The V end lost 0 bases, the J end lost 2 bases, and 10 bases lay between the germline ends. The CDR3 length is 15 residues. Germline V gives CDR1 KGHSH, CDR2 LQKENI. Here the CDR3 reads CASSPPSTGQETQYF. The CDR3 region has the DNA TGTGCCAGCTCACCACCTTCGACAGGACAAGAGACCCAGTACTTC.